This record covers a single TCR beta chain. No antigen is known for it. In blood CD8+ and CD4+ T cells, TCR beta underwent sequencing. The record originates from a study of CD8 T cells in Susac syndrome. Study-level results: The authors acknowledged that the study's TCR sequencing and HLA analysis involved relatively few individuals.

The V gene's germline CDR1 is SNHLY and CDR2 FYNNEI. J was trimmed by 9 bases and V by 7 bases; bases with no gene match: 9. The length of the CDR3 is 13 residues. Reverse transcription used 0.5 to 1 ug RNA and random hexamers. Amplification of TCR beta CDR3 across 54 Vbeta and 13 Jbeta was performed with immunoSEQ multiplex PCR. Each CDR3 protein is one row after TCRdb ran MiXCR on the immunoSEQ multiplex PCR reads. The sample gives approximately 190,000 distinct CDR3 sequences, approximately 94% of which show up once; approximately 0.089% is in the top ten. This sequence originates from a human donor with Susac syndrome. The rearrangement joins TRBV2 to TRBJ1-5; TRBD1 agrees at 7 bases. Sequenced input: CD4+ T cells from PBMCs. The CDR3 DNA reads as TGTGCCAGCAAGGGGACAGACGCACGGCCCCAGCATTTT. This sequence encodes CASKGTDARPQHF.